Listed below are T cell receptor beta chains from one sample, sequenced in a study of patients and donors after allogeneic stem cell transplantation. Each CDR3 protein is one row after TCRdb ran MiXCR on the RT-PCR reads. The sample gives about 150,000 distinct CDR3 sequences, 20% to 25% of which show up once; 25% to 30% is in the top ten. Sample: blood, either unsorted or a sorted T cell fraction (not recorded which). The receptor set was obtained from a human donor who was either an allogeneic HSCT recipient or a stem cell or donor lymphocyte infusion donor (not recorded which). It is not recorded whose cells these are; they may come from a transplant donor. CDR3s include the opening cysteine and the closing phenylalanine or tryptophan. Each record gives: CDR3 DNA, CDR3 protein, clone size, D gene, V gene, J gene. D genes are given only for firm matches. Size is stated for part of the rows, as once, few or many counts, or as a class when the clone is expanded.

DNA: TGCGCCAGCAGCTTGGGAATAGGAGGACAAGAGACCCAGTACTTC; CDR3: CASSLGIGGQETQYF; size: once; D: -; V: TRBV5-1; J: TRBJ2-5
DNA: TGCAGTGCTAGAGATTCATTAGTAGGTGGGGTGGCCTACGAGCAGTACTTC; CDR3: CSARDSLVGGVAYEQYF; size: -; D: -; V: TRBV20-1; J: TRBJ2-7
DNA: TGTGCCAGCAACACGGGGGGGCTAAACTATGGCTACACCTTC; CDR3: CASNTGGLNYGYTF; size: few; D: -; V: TRBV6-5; J: TRBJ1-2
DNA: TGCAGTGCTAGAGATTCGGGCATCGGTCAGCCCCAGCATTTT; CDR3: CSARDSGIGQPQHF; size: -; D: -; V: TRBV20-1; J: TRBJ1-5
DNA: TGCGCCAGCAGCGTGGGACAGGTCTATGGCTACACCTTC; CDR3: CASSVGQVYGYTF; size: many; D: TRBD1; V: TRBV5-1; J: TRBJ1-2
DNA: TGCGCCAGCAGCCAAGTCAGATTAGGGGAAAAACTGTTTTTT; CDR3: CASSQVRLGEKLFF; size: few; D: -; V: TRBV4-3; J: TRBJ1-4
DNA: TGTGCCACCAGTGATTCTGGACAGCAAGAGACCCAGTACTTC; CDR3: CATSDSGQQETQYF; size: few; D: -; V: TRBV24-1; J: TRBJ2-5
DNA: TGCAGCGTTGTAACAGCTGAAGCTTTCTTT; CDR3: CSVVTAEAFF; size: few; D: -; V: TRBV29-1; J: TRBJ1-1
DNA: TGTGCCAGCAGCCAGCCCGGGACCTCCAATGAGCAGTTCTTC; CDR3: CASSQPGTSNEQFF; size: -; D: -; V: TRBV3-1; J: TRBJ2-1
DNA: TGCGCCAGCAGCCCGATCTTTTCGTCCTACGAGCAGTACTTC; CDR3: CASSPIFSSYEQYF; size: -; D: -; V: TRBV5-1; J: TRBJ2-7